Each of the 31 T cell receptor beta chains below was sequenced from the same sample in a study of OX40 agonist ivuxolimab in advanced cancers. Sequencing was performed with immunoSEQ multiplex PCR; in TCRdb, only in-frame clones are kept and a portion is missing. The sample includes tens of thousands of clones, roughly 90% of them seen just once. This sample comprised CD4+ or CD8+ T cells sorted from blood, obtained in a trial of the OX40 agonist ivuxolimab. These TCRs come from an adult with an advanced solid tumor such as melanoma, head and neck, liver or kidney cancer.

The rearrangement joins TRBV10-2 to TRBJ2-3, with 13 nucleotides matching TRBD2. Germline loops: CDR1 WSHSY, CDR2 SAAADI. CDR3 size: 15 residues. Trimming removed 8 bases from V and 4 bases from J; junction bases left unmatched: 6. The CDR3 loop is CASQLAGGRADTQYF. In DNA, the CDR3 is TGCGCCAGCCAACTAGCGGGAGGGCGAGCAGATACGCAGTATTTT.

There are a few counts of this clone. Here the CDR3 reads CASSYSKDTEAFF. The CDR3 nucleotides read TGTGCCAGCAGTTACTCGAAGGACACTGAAGCTTTCTTT. J is TRBJ1-1 and V is TRBV6-6; D call uncertain. Germline V gives CDR1 MNHNY, CDR2 SVGAGI (reference sequence). V lost 0 bases, J lost 3 bases, and 5 bases lay in between. There are 13 residues in the CDR3.

The V gene is TRBV9, the J gene TRBJ1-1, with D tentatively TRBD1 (5 bases). The CDR3 consists of 16 residues. V was pared by 4 bases and J by 1 base, with 17 bases between. The germline gives CDR1 SGDLS, CDR2 YYNGEE. The CDR3 sequence is CASSPPYGGGNTEAFF. The DNA of the CDR3 is TGTGCCAGCAGCCCACCCTACGGGGGGGGGAACACTGAAGCTTTCTTT.

This chain connects TRBV9 to TRBJ1-2, with a weak D call TRBD1 (5 bases). Per germline, CDR1 SGDLS and CDR2 YYNGEE. The V and J ends lost 0 bases and 3 bases respectively, with 9 bases between them. The CDR3 contains 14 residues. The CDR3 loop reads CASSVDVGDYGYTF. CDR3 in DNA: TGTGCCAGCAGCGTAGATGTGGGGGACTATGGCTACACCTTC.

The chain carries TRBV7-2 and TRBJ2-3, with 9 bases matching TRBD1. The CDR3 is 15 residues long. Germline trimming cut 0 bases from V and 5 bases from J; bases unmatched to any gene: 3. Germline CDR1 and CDR2: SGHTA and FQGNSA. The CDR3 region has the DNA TGTGCCAGCAGCTTAGCGGACAGGGGAATAGATACGCAGTATTTT. Translating gives CASSLADRGIDTQYF.

The chain is built from TRBV21-1 and TRBJ2-1; TRBD2 is taken as the D call from the table, unchecked against the DNA. TRBV21-1 is recorded as a pseudogene. The CDR3 spans 15 residues. CDR3 sequence: CASSNCGRTNNEQFF. Written as DNA, the CDR3 is TGTGCCAGCAGCAATTGCGGGAGGACTAACAATGAGCAGTTCTTC.

The rearrangement joins TRBV7-2 to TRBJ2-7, with unresolved D. This CDR3 has 13 residues. Germline V gene data show CDR1 as SGHTA and CDR2 as FQGNSA. V gave up 5 bases and J gave up 7 bases, with 15 bases separating them. The CDR3 here is CASSLPQTSEQYF. Written as DNA, the CDR3 is TGTGCCAGCAGCCTCCCGCAGACATCAGAGCAGTACTTC.

The chain carries TRBV5-1 and TRBJ2-7, with D uncertain. The germline CDR1 and CDR2 sequences are SGHRS and YFSETQ. The CDR3 length is 14 residues. The V end lost 0 bases, the J end lost 5 bases, and 12 bases lay between the germline ends. Here the CDR3 DNA reads TGCGCCAGCAGCTTGGGACCTTTCGTGGACGAGCAGTACTTC. Its protein product is CASSLGPFVDEQYF.

This rearrangement joins TRBV6-4 to TRBJ1-5; a weak D match, TRBD1 (5 bases). This CDR3 region has 17 residues. The V and J ends lost 6 bases and 3 bases respectively, with 21 bases between them. The germline CDR1 and CDR2 sequences are MRHNA and SNTAGT. Written as DNA, the CDR3 is TGTGCCAGCAGGAAACCCTCGGGACCCGAAATCAATCAGCCCCAGCATTTT. It yields the protein CASRKPSGPEINQPQHF.

With regard to this clone: Other nucleotide sequences from this sample produce the same CDR3. This chain uses TRBV5-1 with TRBJ2-2; 8 nucleotides match TRBD1. V gave up 4 bases and J gave up 4 bases; unmatched junction bases: 6. CDR3 length equals 15 residues. Germline V gene data show CDR1 as SGHRS and CDR2 as YFSETQ. CDR3 region: CASSQQGAGTGELFF. Written as DNA, the CDR3 is TGCGCCAGCAGCCAGCAGGGGGCCGGCACCGGGGAGCTGTTTTTT.

The V gene is TRBV19, the J gene TRBJ2-4; the match to TRBD1 covers 8 bases. Losses at the gene ends were 4 bases for V and 0 bases for J; bases not matched to a gene: 8. The length of the CDR3 is 17 residues. The germline CDR1 and CDR2 sequences are LNHDA and SQIVND (reference sequence). CDR3 coding DNA: TGTGCCAGTAGTAAAGGGACAGGAGTACTAGCCAAAAACATTCAGTACTTC. Amino acid sequence: CASSKGTGVLAKNIQYF.

V usage is TRBV20-1 and J usage is TRBJ2-5; D is unclear. The CDR3 loop spans 10 amino acids. Germline V gene sequence: CDR1 DFQATT, CDR2 SNEGSKA (reference sequence). V was cut by 5 bases and J by 5 bases, with 6 bases left in between. CDR3 region: CSAPRETQYF. The DNA for the CDR3 is TGCAGTGCTCCACGGGAGACCCAGTACTTC.

The chain uses TRBV6-1 and TRBJ2-3; D remains unclear. The CDR3 is 12 amino acids. V lost 8 bases, J lost 2 bases, and 8 bases lay in between. CDR1 and CDR2 (germline): MNHNS, SASEGT. CDR3 sequence reads: CASVDFTDTQYF. The CDR3 DNA follows: TGTGCCAGCGTGGATTTCACAGATACGCAGTATTTT.

This clone was seen once. The chain carries TRBV11-1 and TRBJ1-1, with unresolved D. CDR3 length equals 16 residues. V was shortened by 5 bases and J by 4 bases, with 20 bases between the two germline ends. Germline V CDR1 and CDR2: SGHAT, FQDESV (reference sequence). The CDR3 is CASSVREPTTGTEAFF. The CDR3 region has the DNA TGTGCCAGCAGCGTCCGTGAGCCCACCACGGGCACTGAAGCTTTCTTT.

The V call is TRBV6-8, the J call TRBJ2-7; the match to TRBD2 covers 7 bases. Germline CDR1 and CDR2: MNHGY and SAAAGT. V trimming: 6 bases; J trimming: 0 bases; junction bases outside the gene matches: 8. This CDR3 has 15 amino acids. CDR3 nucleotides: TGTGCCAGCAGCTTAGCTAGCGGTCTCTCCTACGAGCAGTACTTC. This gives the protein CASSLASGLSYEQYF.

The gene calls are TRBV19 and TRBJ1-2; tentatively, D is TRBD1 (5 bases). The CDR3 is 14 residues long. Looked up from germline, CDR1 is LNHDA and CDR2 is SQIVND (reference sequence). The V end was cut by 3 bases, the J end by 4 bases, with 12 bases between. This CDR3 is CASSIGRVSYGYTF. The CDR3 coding sequence is TGTGCCAGTAGTATTGGCAGGGTGTCCTATGGCTACACCTTC.

The rearrangement joins TRBV7-2 to TRBJ1-5; D might be TRBD1 (6 bases). This CDR3 has 14 amino acids. Germline CDR1 SGHTA, CDR2 FQGNSA. V was shortened by 5 bases and J by 8 bases, with 16 bases between the two germline ends. The CDR3 DNA sequence: TGTGCCAGCAGCATGGGGGGGCGTGGTAAGCCCCAGCATTTT. Translating gives CASSMGGRGKPQHF.

The chain links TRBV11-2 to TRBJ2-5; perhaps TRBD2 as D (6 bases). V was trimmed by 3 bases and J by 11 bases, leaving 16 bases between them. From germline, CDR1 is SGHAT and CDR2 FQNNGV. The CDR3 extends over 13 amino acids. The CDR3 DNA reads TGTGCCAGCAGCTTTGGCAATTCGGGGGAGCAGTACTTC. This sequence encodes CASSFGNSGEQYF.

CDR3 sequence (DNA): TGCGCCAGCAGCATGCCCAGGGGTGAGCAGTTCTTC. Its translation is CASSMPRGEQFF. The J gene is TRBJ2-1, the V gene TRBV5-1; D perhaps matches TRBD1 (6 bases). The V end lost 4 bases, the J end lost 9 bases, and 11 bases lay between the germline ends. The CDR3 extends over 12 amino acids. Germline V gene sequence: CDR1 SGHRS, CDR2 YFSETQ.

The J gene is TRBJ2-4, the V gene TRBV15, with a weak D call TRBD2 (5 bases). V was cut by 1 base and J by 3 bases, with 13 bases left in between. The CDR3 covers 16 residues. Germline V gene data show CDR1 as LNHNV and CDR2 as YYDKDF (reference sequence). CDR3 residues: CATSRGWTSGKNIQYF. The CDR3 DNA reads TGTGCCACCAGCAGAGGGTGGACCAGCGGCAAAAACATTCAGTACTTC.

The V and J genes are TRBV23-1 and TRBJ2-7, with TRBD1 as a possible D gene (6 bases). TRBV23-1 is sorted into the ORF group, with uncertain function. Trimming stripped 8 bases from V and 3 bases from J, with 14 bases between. There are 13 residues in the CDR3. CDR3 nucleotides: TGCGCCAGCTACAAGGCAGGGGACTACGAGCAGTACTTC. Encoded protein: CASYKAGDYEQYF.

The rearrangement links TRBV4-1 to TRBJ1-1, with 10 bases lining up with TRBD1. The CDR3 length is 15 residues. V dropped 4 bases and J dropped 3; count of bases not matched to a gene: 5. Germline V gene lookup returns CDR1 MGHRA and CDR2 YSYEKL. CDR3 sequence (DNA): TGCGCCAGCAGCCGATCCGGGACAGGGGACACTGAAGCTTTCTTT. Translated, it gives CASSRSGTGDTEAFF.

The rearrangement joins TRBV5-1 to TRBJ2-1; 15 bases align to TRBD2. V was pared by 3 bases and J by 7 bases, with 5 bases of the junction left unmatched. Germline CDR1 and CDR2: SGHRS and YFSETQ. This CDR3 is 16 amino acids long. CDR3 in amino acids: CASSWTSGRGENEQFF. The CDR3 nucleotides read TGCGCCAGCAGCTGGACTAGCGGGAGGGGAGAGAATGAGCAGTTCTTC.

CDR3: CASSREGSSGNTIYF. The CDR3 DNA reads as TGCGCCAGCAGCAGGGAGGGCAGCTCTGGAAACACCATATATTTT. The chain employs TRBV5-1 and TRBJ1-3; D is unresolved. The CDR3 totals 15 residues. Per the germline V gene, CDR1 is SGHRS and CDR2 is YFSETQ. Trimming took 4 bases from V and 0 from J, leaving 11 bases between them.

The chain recombines TRBV7-2 with TRBJ2-1; 8 bases are a match to TRBD1. This CDR3 is 15 amino acids long. Per the germline V gene, CDR1 is SGHTA and CDR2 is FQGNSA. With V trimmed by 2 bases and J by 7 bases, 7 bases remained unmatched. The CDR3 DNA follows: TGTGCCAGCAGCTTATCAGGGGGCGCGCGAAATGAGCAGTTCTTC. Protein sequence: CASSLSGGARNEQFF.

This chain uses TRBV11-2 with TRBJ1-2, with D uncertain. Trimming removed 5 bases from V and 7 bases from J, with 11 bases in between. Germline-derived CDR1 and CDR2 are SGHAT and FQNNGV. The CDR3 totals 12 residues. CDR3 region: CASSPYIGGYTF. The CDR3 DNA reads TGTGCCAGCAGCCCCTACATTGGTGGCTACACCTTC. The full variable domain, in which reference TRBV11-2 and TRBJ1-2 provide the parts outside the CDR3, is EAGVAQSPRYKIIEKRQSVAFWCNPISGHATLYWYQQILGQGPKLLIQFQNNGVVDDSQLPKDRFSAERLKGVDSTLKIQPAKLEDSAVYLCASSPYIGGYTFGSGTRLTVV.

CDR3 bases: TGTGCCAGCAGCGTCAGTAGAGCGGACAATGAGCAGTTCTTC. Amino acid sequence: CASSVSRADNEQFF. V is TRBV25-1 and J is TRBJ2-1, with D maybe TRBD2 (5 bases). There are 14 residues in the CDR3. Germline V gene lookup returns CDR1 MGHDK and CDR2 SYGVNS. The ends were cut back, 6 bases at V and 5 bases at J, with 14 bases in the middle. Drawing the rest from reference TRBV25-1 and TRBJ2-1, the complete variable domain is EADIYQTPRYLVIGTGKKITLECSQTMGHDKMYWYQQDPGMELHLIHYSYGVNSTEKGDLSSESTVSRIRTEHFPLTLESARPSHTSQYLCASSVSRADNEQFFGPGTRLTVL.

This chain joins TRBV27 and TRBJ1-5; D remains unclear. CDR3 length: 15 residues. Germline CDR1 reads MNHEY; CDR2 reads SMNVEV (reference sequence). V shed 0 bases and J shed 3 bases, with 9 bases lying between them. The CDR3 loop is CASSLSGQTNQPQHF. CDR3 DNA: TGTGCCAGCAGTTTATCGGGCCAGACCAATCAGCCCCAGCATTTT.

The rearrangement links TRBV6-1 to TRBJ1-5, with D hard to call. This CDR3 has 14 residues. Germline assignment: CDR1 MNHNS and CDR2 SASEGT. V lost 5 bases to trimming and J lost 0 bases, with 8 bases between them. The CDR3 DNA sequence: TGTGCCAGCAGTAACGGGAATAGCAATCAGCCCCAGCATTTT. It encodes CASSNGNSNQPQHF.

The V gene is TRBV5-4, the J gene TRBJ1-5, with a tentative D call TRBD1 (5 bases). This CDR3 has 14 amino acids. V gave up 3 bases and J gave up 4 bases, with 11 bases separating them. Germline CDR1 and CDR2: SGHNT and YYREEE (reference sequence). CDR3 protein: CASSSMGQNQPQHF. The DNA for the CDR3 is TGTGCCAGCAGCTCTATGGGGCAAAATCAGCCCCAGCATTTT.

With respect to this clone: This sample includes further DNA sequences coding for the same CDR3. CDR3 in amino acids: CASSFGSQETQYF. The CDR3 DNA follows: TGTGCCAGCAGCTTTGGGTCTCAAGAGACCCAGTACTTC. The genes are TRBV7-9 and TRBJ2-5; unclear D gene. The V end was cut by 3 bases, the J end by 2 bases, with 7 bases between. The CDR3 has 13 amino acids. Germline CDR1 SEHNR, CDR2 FQNEAQ (reference sequence). Using reference TRBV7-9 and TRBJ2-5 for the parts outside the CDR3, the full variable domain is DTGVSQNPRHKITKRGQNVTFRCDPISEHNRLYWYRQTLGQGPEFLTYFQNEAQLEKSRLLSDRFSAERPKGSFSTLEIQRTEQGDSAMYLCASSFGSQETQYFGPGTRLLVL.